This TCR beta chain emerged from a study of T-cell memory formation after mild COVID-19 (dated by TCRdb to about 2021). Some background on the complete study: Most TCR sequence clusters were specific to one of the two donors. In a couple of donors, T-cell clones that expanded and contracted after mild COVID-19 were followed by sequencing TCRalpha and TCRbeta repertoires longitudinally. Two young, previously healthy adult volunteers, one female and one male, were included in the cohort.

V loses 0 bases of germline sequence and J loses 3 bases, and the interval between the two ends is 15 bases. Measured from the cysteine to the phenylalanine, the CDR3 is 16 residues long. The sequence is cut down to CDR3 DNA, 48 bases in frame from base 1. For CDR1 and CDR2, the germline V gene lists MNHEY and SVGAGI. Ficoll-Paque density gradient centrifugation was the method used to isolate PBMCs. This clonotype came up a few times. Its cognate antigen has yet to be identified. One base away there is no much larger clone; base qualities are not given. The instrument given in TCRdb is Illumina NovaSeq 6000. cDNA libraries for TCRalpha and TCRbeta were prepared by 5'RACE using constant-segment primers, with sample barcodes and unique molecular identifiers added. Trizol reagent was used to extract RNA from every sample. The libraries were amplified in two PCR steps, and the second step added a second sample barcode and Illumina TruSeq adapters. Libraries were sequenced on an Illumina NovaSeq with 2 x 150 bp paired-end reads. The source study handled its data this way. Demultiplexing of reads and collapsing into UMI-guided consensus sequences were performed with migec v1.2.7. Using mixcr v2.1.11, UMI consensuses were aligned to TRA and TRB V and J templates and then assembled into clonotypes. A clonotype was counted as expanded or contracted only if both edgeR and NoisET called the change significant, with noise models trained on biological replicates. For edgeR calls, a false discovery rate-adjusted p below 0.01 and a log2 fold-change threshold of 1 were applied. As an exploratory analysis of dynamics, max-normalized trajectories of the 1000 most abundant clonotypes were examined by PCA with hierarchical clustering. The CD4 or CD8 phenotype of responding clones was assigned using the separately sequenced CD4+ and CD8+ repertoires. TCRdb reprocessing: public reads trimmed at Q25 with fastp, clones called with MiXCR, in-frame beta chains kept. Rows are unified per CDR3 protein, each entry keeping the most common DNA and genes. The V and J calls reflect TCRdb's pipeline rather than the authors' work. Recorded for this sample are about 360,000 distinct CDR3 sequences; 13% to 15% of them occurred a single time. Clones ranked in the top ten supply roughly a fifth of the sample.

Results the study describes overall, beyond this receptor: Contracting CD4+ clones were found mainly in CM and EM memory subsets, while CD8+ clones were enriched in EMRA. The study included only a couple of mild cases, and larger cohorts that include severe cases with pre-infection samples were judged to be necessary. Clones contracting from day 15 to 85 had balanced CD4/CD8 phenotypes, while a second wave expanding from day 15 to 37 was biased towards CD4+. The detection of some responding clones in pre-infection memory suggests that pre-existing cross-reactive memory T cells joined the SARS-CoV-2 response. The second-wave clones that peaked on day 37 were not confirmed to be SARS-CoV-2 specific.

The source material was PBMCs or a T cell subset sorted from them (not recorded which). This sequence originates from a man between 18 and 29 years old who had mild COVID-19 (a few samples of this study predate the infection). The sample titles of this study are shuffled in the database, so cell type and time point are left out; the donor was told from shared clones. The V and J segments used are TRBV6-5 and TRBJ2-7; the D gene is perhaps TRBD1 or TRBD2, each of them matching over 5 bases. The nucleotide sequence is TGTGCCAGCAGTTACTCGTGGTCGGGACGGAACTACGAGCAGTACTTC. Translated, it gives CASSYSWSGRNYEQYF.